This TCR beta chain was documented in a study of T cell repertoires in cytomegalovirus infection. Study background: An indication of both CMV infection and matching HLA type came from public TCR beta signatures.

TCRdb called the reads again in MiXCR, with one record for every CDR3 protein. The sample shows over 250,000 distinct CDR3 sequences, about 25% of them seen only once. Details on this clonotype: Its antigen is unknown.

General study findings and limits: HLA-C-restricted TCR beta clonotypes specific for CMV led the ex vivo response. Pooled public TCR beta family frequency picked out CMV carriers with the relevant HLA.

The CDR3 has 16 amino acids. Looked up from germline, CDR1 is SEHNR and CDR2 is FQNEAQ (reference sequence). Trimming left V 5 bases short and J 9 bases short, with 25 bases between. The rearrangement uses TRBV7-9 and TRBJ2-5; TRBD1 is a possible D gene (7 bases). This TCR was sampled from a human donor in good health (CMV status not recorded). Some clones in this sample may be carry-over from other donors' samples. What was sequenced was PBMCs. The CDR3, as DNA: TGTGCCAGCAGCCCACGACAGGGAGGACCCGGGAAGGCCCAGTACTTC. Protein sequence: CASSPRQGGPGKAQYF.